Presented here are 28 T cell receptor beta chains from one specimen sequenced in a study of T cells in Graves' hyperthyroidism and ophthalmopathy. TCR beta CDR3 regions were amplified from RNA transcripts. The HTBI primer set served for first-round RT-PCR of the TCR CDR3. In TCRdb, the multiplex PCR reads were re-called with MiXCR into one record per CDR3 protein. The data hold about 53,000 distinct CDR3 sequences, with just under 50% observed a single time. The sequencing sample was made of blood. The receptors originated from a woman in her twenties or thirties with Graves' ophthalmopathy.

This clonotype has a single count. The chain uses TRBV24-1 and TRBJ1-4; D might be TRBD1 (5 bases). The CDR3 totals 12 residues. From germline, CDR1 is KGHDR and CDR2 SFDVKD. V lost 9 bases, J lost 2 bases, and 6 bases lay in between. CDR3 DNA: TGTGCCACCGAGGGGACTAATGAAAAACTGTTTTTT. This gives the protein CATEGTNEKLFF.

This clonotype is labeled medium-sized. V usage is TRBV28 and J usage is TRBJ2-2; tentative D call: TRBD1 (5 bases). V was cut by 2 bases and J by 4 bases, with 5 bases left in between. CDR3 length: 13 amino acids. The germline V gene encodes CDR1 MDHEN and CDR2 SYDVKM. The CDR3 region has the DNA TGTGCCAGCAGTTTAAGGGGCACCGGGGAGCTGTTTTTT. Protein product: CASSLRGTGELFF. The full variable domain, with the rest looked up from reference TRBV28 and TRBJ2-2, is DVKVTQSSRYLVKRTGEKVFLECVQDMDHENMFWYRQDPGLGLRLIYFSYDVKMKEKGDIPEGYSVSREKKERFSLILESASTNQTSMYLCASSLRGTGELFFGEGSRLTVL.

This rearrangement joins TRBV7-9 to TRBJ2-7; TRBD1 matches at 7 bases. Germline values: CDR1 SEHNR, CDR2 FQNEAQ (reference sequence). The ends lost 6 bases at V and 6 bases at J; junction bases unmatched: 8. This CDR3 is built from 13 residues. The CDR3 loop is CASSPDRAREQYF. The CDR3 DNA is TGTGCCAGCAGTCCAGACAGGGCACGCGAGCAGTACTTC.

With regard to this clonotype: A much larger clonotype is one base distant, so this may be a read error. The V gene is TRBV30, the J gene TRBJ2-6; D uncertain. CDR1 GTSNPN and CDR2 SVGIG come from the germline V gene (reference sequence). V was clipped by 4 bases and J by 9 bases, with 7 bases between them. There are 11 residues in the CDR3. CDR3 loop: CAWNVSNVLTF. CDR3 bases: TGTGCCTGGAATGTTAGCAACGTCCTGACTTTC.

The table lists this clonotype with many counts. The chain joins TRBV6-4 to TRBJ2-7, with 8 bases matching TRBD2. CDR3 length: 14 residues. The J segment lost 2 bases and the V segment lost 3 bases, leaving 3 bases of the junction unmatched. Germline V lookup: CDR1 MRHNA, CDR2 SNTAGT. The CDR3 sequence: CASSESGSAYEQYF. The CDR3, as DNA: TGTGCCAGCAGTGAGAGCGGGAGCGCCTACGAGCAGTACTTC.

The chain employs TRBV19 and TRBJ2-1, with D perhaps TRBD1 (6 bases). V was trimmed by 4 bases and J by 9 bases, leaving 13 bases between them. Per germline, CDR1 LNHDA and CDR2 SQIVND (reference sequence). The length of the CDR3 is 13 residues. CDR3 sequence (DNA): TGTGCCAGTAGTAGGGACAAGAACACTGAGCAGTTCTTC. Its translation: CASSRDKNTEQFF.

Comments on this clonotype: Given the absence of the conserved phenylalanine or tryptophan at the CDR3 end, a read error is likely. The limits of the CDR3 on the DNA are not certain, so only TCRdb's listed CDR3 is given. This sequence joins TRBV10-1 and TRBJ2-7; the D call TRBD2 from the table was never checked on the DNA. Germline V gene lookup returns CDR1 WNHNN and CDR2 SYGVQD (reference sequence). Both ends counted, the CDR3 spans 11 residues. The CDR3 loop is CASIHPAQLAG.

V and J are TRBV29-1 and TRBJ2-1; TRBD2 aligns across 7 bases. This CDR3 is built from 19 residues. Germline V lookup: CDR1 SQVTM, CDR2 ANQGSEA. J gave up 2 bases and V 1 base, and 17 bases lay outside the gene matches. The CDR3 loop reads CSVEGWDFGRGVTYNEQFF. The DNA for the CDR3 is TGCAGCGTTGAAGGGTGGGACTTTGGGAGGGGAGTCACCTACAATGAGCAGTTCTTC.

The rearrangement links TRBV24-1 to TRBJ1-3; no definite D call. The CDR3 has 11 residues. V lost 3 bases, J lost 6 bases, and 2 bases lay in between. Per germline, CDR1 KGHDR and CDR2 SFDVKD. CDR3 sequence (DNA): TGTGCCACCAGTGATGAAAACACCATATATTTT. This codes for CATSDENTIYF.

A note on this clonotype: A much larger clonotype is one base distant, so this may be a read error. The CDR3 does not close with the conserved phenylalanine or tryptophan, likely indicating a read error. This chain links TRBV30 with TRBJ2-7; weak D call: TRBD1 (6 bases). The germline V and J ends were trimmed by 3 bases and 9 bases, with 15 bases remaining between them. The length of the CDR3 is 12 residues. The germline CDR1 and CDR2 sequences are GTSNPN and SVGIG (reference sequence). The CDR3: CAWSEQGRGQYS. The CDR3 DNA follows: TGTGCCTGGAGCGAACAGGGTCGAGGGCAGTACTCC.

This clonotype was counted at least ten times. The V and J genes are TRBV7-9 and TRBJ2-3; D might be TRBD1 (6 bases). The length of the CDR3 is 16 residues. Trimming removed 4 bases from V and 1 base from J, with 15 bases in between. CDR1 SEHNR and CDR2 FQNEAQ come from the germline V gene (reference sequence). The CDR3 sequence is CASSSVQGPGTDTQYF. In DNA form, the CDR3 reads TGTGCCAGCAGCTCTGTACAGGGCCCGGGCACAGATACGCAGTATTTT.

This clonotype came up many times. The rearrangement joins TRBV19 to TRBJ1-4, with D perhaps TRBD1 (5 bases). This CDR3 comprises 14 residues. V dropped 5 bases and J dropped 7 bases, with 14 bases sitting between them. CDR1 LNHDA and CDR2 SQIVND come from the germline V gene (reference sequence). For the CDR3, the DNA is TGTGCCAGTAGTCCTGACGGGAGGGGTGAAAAACTGTTTTTT. This translates into CASSPDGRGEKLFF.

This clonotype was counted at least ten times. The rearrangement uses TRBV9 and TRBJ2-5, with TRBD2 matching 10 bases. V trimming: 3 bases; J trimming: 1 base; junction bases outside the gene matches: 6. CDR3 length: 16 residues. Germline CDR1 SGDLS, CDR2 YYNGEE. CDR3 amino acids: CASSAVAGGLQETQYF. CDR3 sequence (DNA): TGTGCCAGCAGCGCCGTAGCGGGAGGCCTCCAAGAGACCCAGTACTTC.

The chain joins TRBV20-1 to TRBJ1-2; 7 bases agree with TRBD1. The CDR3 sequence is 12 residues long. Germline CDR1 and CDR2: DFQATT and SNEGSKA (reference sequence). V was clipped by 3 bases and J by 2 bases; unmatched bases: 0. CDR3: CSARTGNYGYTF. The CDR3 DNA sequence: TGCAGTGCTAGGACAGGGAACTATGGCTACACCTTC.

This clonotype is classed as medium-sized. V is TRBV10-3 and J is TRBJ2-1, with 9 bases matching TRBD2. The CDR3 has 15 amino acids. The trim removed 4 bases at V and 5 bases at J, leaving 6 bases unmatched. Looked up from germline, CDR1 is ENHRY and CDR2 is SYGVKD. The CDR3 DNA is TGTGCCATCAGTGGGACGGCTAGCGGGAACAATGAGCAGTTCTTC. This translates into CAISGTASGNNEQFF.

A note on this clonotype: This may be a read error: a much more frequent sequence differs by one nucleotide. The chain carries TRBV5-5 and TRBJ1-5; D not resolved. Germline CDR1 and CDR2: SGHKS and YYEKEE (reference sequence). The length of the CDR3 is 15 residues. V was shortened by 2 bases and J by 5 bases, with 14 bases between the two germline ends. The CDR3 DNA is TGTGCCAGCAGCTTAAGGCTAGACGGGGATCAGCCCCAGCATTTT. This translates into CASSLRLDGDQPQHF.

Ten or more counts support this clonotype. The rearrangement joins TRBV24-1 to TRBJ2-3, with D maybe TRBD2 (6 bases). Germline V gives CDR1 KGHDR, CDR2 SFDVKD. There are 16 residues in the CDR3. Between the trimmed V and J ends, which lost 3 bases and 0 bases, there was a span of 12 bases. CDR3: CATSDATGRSTDTQYF. Written as DNA, the CDR3 is TGTGCCACCAGTGATGCTACCGGGAGAAGCACAGATACGCAGTATTTT.

This chain links TRBV2 with TRBJ2-2; 8 bases fit TRBD1. This CDR3 spans 16 amino acids. V lost 4 bases to trimming and J lost 1 base; unmatched junction nucleotides: 5. CDR1 and CDR2 (germline): SNHLY, FYNNEI. Written as DNA, the CDR3 is TGTGCCAGCAGTGCGGACAGGGTGAGGAACACCGGGGAGCTGTTTTTT. It translates to CASSADRVRNTGELFF.

Notes on this clonotype: This may be a read error, as it is one base from a much larger clone. The rearrangement joins TRBV4-2 to TRBJ2-1; tentatively, D is TRBD2 (6 bases). The CDR3 runs to 19 residues. V gave up 1 base and J gave up 6 bases, with 25 bases separating them. Germline CDR1 LGHNA, CDR2 YNFKEQ. CDR3 DNA sequence: TGTGCCAGCAGCCAAGTGAATCGCATTGGGAGATCGGGAGTCAATGAGCAGTTCTTC. It is translated as CASSQVNRIGRSGVNEQFF.

Remarks on this clonotype: Relative to the germline gene, one junction end is altered; a read error may explain this. CDR3 sequence: CAGSQGAGEQFF. The CDR3 DNA reads TGTGCCGGCAGTCAAGGGGCGGGTGAGCAGTTCTTC. This chain uses TRBV6-5 with TRBJ2-1; the D gene could be TRBD1 or TRBD2 (5 bases each). The CDR3 has 12 residues. CDR1 is MNHEY and CDR2 is SVGAGI in the germline V gene.

This clonotype showed up many times. The chain recombines TRBV28 with TRBJ1-2; tentatively, D is TRBD1 (5 bases). V lost 4 bases and J 2 bases, leaving 11 bases between the germline ends. Looked up from germline, CDR1 is MDHEN and CDR2 is SYDVKM. The CDR3 runs to 14 residues. The CDR3 bases are TGTGCCAGCAGTTCCCTAGACAGAAACTATGGCTACACCTTC. Translation: CASSSLDRNYGYTF.

As to this clonotype: The junction differs from germline at one of its ends, possibly a read error. V gene TRBV7-3 combines with J gene TRBJ2-5, with TRBD2 identical over 12 bases. This CDR3 has 16 amino acids. CDR1 and CDR2 (germline): SGHTA, FQGTGA. CDR3 in amino acids: CASSSLAGGVDETQYF. In DNA form, the CDR3 reads TGCGCCAGCAGCTCACTAGCGGGAGGAGTCGATGAGACCCAGTACTTC.

This clonotype appeared many times. This chain connects TRBV6-1 to TRBJ2-6, with TRBD1 as a possible D gene (6 bases). Between the trimmed V and J ends, which lost 7 bases and 0 bases, there was a span of 13 bases. Germline values: CDR1 MNHNS, CDR2 SASEGT. The CDR3 is 16 amino acids. The CDR3 DNA is TGTGCCAGCACCCGACAGGATAGCTCTGGGGCCAACGTCCTGACTTTC. This sequence encodes CASTRQDSSGANVLTF.

The chain is built from TRBV6-1 and TRBJ1-1; D is ambiguous. This CDR3 is 13 amino acids long. In germline, CDR1 is MNHNS, CDR2 SASEGT. V gave up 9 bases and J gave up 1 base, with 12 bases separating them. The CDR3 sequence is CARVYPTNTEAFF. CDR3 in DNA: TGTGCCAGGGTCTACCCGACGAACACTGAAGCTTTCTTT.

This clonotype occurred many times. V and J are TRBV4-1 and TRBJ2-2; D possibly corresponds to TRBD2 (5 bases). V gave up 0 bases and J gave up 6 bases, with 11 bases separating them. The germline CDR1 and CDR2 sequences are MGHRA and YSYEKL. There are 15 residues in the CDR3. The CDR3 spells CASSQERRQAGELFF. DNA of the CDR3: TGCGCCAGCAGCCAAGAGAGGAGGCAGGCCGGGGAGCTGTTTTTT.

The genes are TRBV7-3 and TRBJ1-1; 7 bases match TRBD1. Germline values: CDR1 SGHTA, CDR2 FQGTGA. The CDR3 runs to 16 residues. V shed 5 bases and J 5 bases; nucleotides not matched to a gene: 14. The DNA of the CDR3 is TGTGCCAGCAGCCAAGGAGCAGGGGGAGGAGAGACTGAAGCTTTCTTT. Its protein is CASSQGAGGGETEAFF.

The chain joins TRBV2 to TRBJ2-7, with 14 bases identical to TRBD2. Trimming removed 7 bases from V and 5 bases from J; junction bases left unmatched: 7. Looked up from germline, CDR1 is SNHLY and CDR2 is FYNNEI. The CDR3 is 15 residues long. The CDR3 DNA is TGTGCCAGCACGACTAGCGGGAGGGCCTTCCACGAGCAGTACTTC. This translates into CASTTSGRAFHEQYF.

This rearrangement joins TRBV20-1 to TRBJ2-5; tentatively, D is TRBD2 (6 bases). Germline CDR1 DFQATT, CDR2 SNEGSKA (reference sequence). Trimming stripped 2 bases from V and 8 bases from J, with 15 bases between. This CDR3 has 13 residues. The CDR3 loop is CSARSTARDTQYF. CDR3 DNA: TGCAGTGCTAGATCGACCGCGCGGGACACCCAGTACTTC.